Each of the 18 T cell receptor beta chains below was sequenced from the same sample in a study of T cell responses to AZD1222 COVID-19 vaccine. Profiling relied on immunoSEQ multiplex PCR, and the TCRdb table lists in-frame clones only, not all of them. The table lists approximately 170,000 clones, about 90% of them singletons. This specimen was peripheral blood, taken 28 days after the second AZD1222 dose. The receptors shown here come from an adult who received the AZD1222 COVID-19 vaccine.

The genes are TRBV6-1 and TRBJ2-5, with D possibly TRBD2 on 5 matching bases. The CDR3 consists of 14 residues. V lost 2 bases and J lost 2, with 9 bases in between. Germline values: CDR1 MNHNS, CDR2 SASEGT. The chain's CDR3 is CASSESSVQETQYF. The CDR3 coding sequence is TGTGCCAGCAGTGAAAGTAGCGTGCAAGAGACCCAGTACTTC.

The chain recombines TRBV6-5 with TRBJ1-1; no clear D gene. V was trimmed by 6 bases and J by 5 bases, leaving 16 bases between them. Germline loops: CDR1 MNHEY, CDR2 SVGAGI. The CDR3 is made up of 14 amino acids. CDR3: CASSQALVETEAFF. The CDR3 region has the DNA TGTGCCAGCAGCCAGGCTCTTGTGGAAACTGAAGCTTTCTTT.

This chain connects TRBV11-2 to TRBJ1-2, with 8 nucleotides matching TRBD1. Per germline, CDR1 SGHAT and CDR2 FQNNGV. Germline trimming cut 3 bases from V and 5 bases from J; bases unmatched to any gene: 8. The CDR3 runs 15 residues. CDR3 sequence (DNA): TGTGCCAGCAGCTTGGGGGACAGGACGGGGTATGGCTACACCTTC. This encodes CASSLGDRTGYGYTF.

The chain combines TRBV6-1 with TRBJ1-4; 9 bases are a match to TRBD1. This CDR3 has 15 amino acids. Germline CDR1 and CDR2: MNHNS and SASEGT. Trimming cost V 3 bases and J 7 bases; bases outside gene matches: 6. In DNA form, the CDR3 reads TGTGCCAGCAGTGACGGACAGGGGATAGGTGAAAAACTGTTTTTT. It codes for CASSDGQGIGEKLFF.

This chain links TRBV7-9 with TRBJ1-2; D perhaps matches TRBD1 (5 bases). V lost 4 bases and J lost 4, with 16 bases in between. CDR1 SEHNR and CDR2 FQNEAQ come from the germline V gene (reference sequence). CDR3 size: 15 residues. The CDR3: CASSSMLGEVYGYTF. DNA of the CDR3: TGTGCCAGCAGCTCGATGCTAGGGGAGGTCTATGGCTACACCTTC.

The chain employs TRBV5-1 and TRBJ2-7, with 7 bases fitting TRBD1. V lost 1 base, J lost 1 base, and 5 bases stayed unmatched. The CDR3 sequence is 15 residues long. CDR1 is SGHRS, CDR2 YFSETQ, per germline. DNA of the CDR3: TGCGCCAGCAGCTTGAGCAGGGGGATTTCCTACGAGCAGTACTTC. It translates to CASSLSRGISYEQYF.

This clone was picked up one time. V gene TRBV6-2 or TRBV6-3 combines with J gene TRBJ2-1; 10 nucleotides agree with TRBD2. The CDR3 loop spans 17 amino acids. The V gene's germline CDR1 is MNHEY and CDR2 SVGEGT. J gave up 7 bases and V 4 bases, and 13 bases lay outside the gene matches. Written as DNA, the CDR3 is TGTGCCAGCAGTTTTGGAGATACTAGCGGGGCTCAGAATGAGCAGTTCTTC. Translating it yields CASSFGDTSGAQNEQFF.

V and J are TRBV6-5 and TRBJ2-1, with 8 bases identical to TRBD2. V shed 5 bases, J shed 7 bases, and the junction held 10 bases outside the gene matches. Germline V gene sequence: CDR1 MNHEY, CDR2 SVGAGI. This CDR3 comprises 15 residues. DNA of the CDR3: TGTGCCAGCAGTCCCCCCGGGGGGGCCGGGAATGAGCAGTTCTTC. Amino acids: CASSPPGGAGNEQFF.

The chain joins TRBV6-5 to TRBJ1-2; 8 bases line up with TRBD1. Germline CDR1 is MNHEY and CDR2 is SVGAGI. CDR3 length: 14 amino acids. V was pared by 2 bases and J by 2 bases, with 1 base of the junction left unmatched. The CDR3 nucleotides are TGTGCCAGCAGTTACAGGACAGGGAACTATGGCTACACCTTC. Encoded protein: CASSYRTGNYGYTF.

J is TRBJ1-6 and V is TRBV19; D may be TRBD1 (5 bases). Deletions cut 1 base from V and 9 bases from J, with 7 bases between. CDR1 LNHDA and CDR2 SQIVND come from the germline V gene (reference sequence). This CDR3 has 13 amino acids. The CDR3 loop reads CASSIGDSSPLHF. Here the CDR3 DNA reads TGTGCCAGTAGTATAGGCGACAGTTCACCCCTCCACTTT.

The rearrangement joins TRBV9 to TRBJ2-3; a weak D match, TRBD2 (5 bases). The V end was cut by 4 bases, the J end by 2 bases, with 14 bases between. The germline V gene has CDR1 SGDLS and CDR2 YYNGEE. This CDR3 contains 15 residues. In nucleotides, the CDR3 is TGTGCCAGCAGCCCCAACGGGGAATACACAGATACGCAGTATTTT. This codes for CASSPNGEYTDTQYF.

This chain links TRBV4-1 with TRBJ2-7; D remains unclear. Per the germline V gene, CDR1 is MGHRA and CDR2 is YSYEKL. The V end was cut by 5 bases, the J end by 3 bases, with 11 bases between. The CDR3 runs to 13 residues. CDR3 sequence reads: CASSYVVGYEQYF. The DNA for the CDR3 is TGCGCCAGCAGCTATGTAGTAGGCTACGAGCAGTACTTC.

This chain joins TRBV29-1 and TRBJ2-3; D possibly matches TRBD1 or TRBD2 (5 bases each). This CDR3 is 14 amino acids long. Germline V lookup: CDR1 SQVTM, CDR2 ANQGSEA. Trimming removed 6 bases at V and 2 bases at J, with 15 bases between. As DNA, the CDR3 is TGCAGCGTCCTCCGGGACGGTGACACAGATACGCAGTATTTT. It codes for CSVLRDGDTDTQYF.

The CDR3 DNA sequence: TGTGCCAGCAGCTTGGTCGGAGGGGCAGATACGCAGTATTTT. Amino acid sequence: CASSLVGGADTQYF. J is TRBJ2-3 and V is TRBV5-4; tentative D call: TRBD2 (6 bases). The ends were cut back, 0 bases at V and 4 bases at J, with 9 bases in the middle. The CDR3 loop spans 14 amino acids. Germline assignment: CDR1 SGHNT and CDR2 YYREEE (reference sequence).

The rearrangement links TRBV12-5 to TRBJ2-2; unclear D gene. Between the trimmed V and J ends, which lost 0 bases and 4 bases, there was a span of 6 bases. The CDR3 extends over 14 amino acids. Germline-derived CDR1 and CDR2 are LGHNT and FRNRAP. CDR3 region: CASGLVLGTGELFF. The CDR3 DNA follows: TGTGCTAGTGGTTTGGTACTTGGCACCGGGGAGCTGTTTTTT. Drawing the rest from reference TRBV12-5 and TRBJ2-2, the complete variable domain is DARVTQTPRHKVTEMGQEVTMRCQPILGHNTVFWYRQTMMQGLELLAYFRNRAPLDDSGMPKDRFSAEMPDATLATLKIQPSEPRDSAVYFCASGLVLGTGELFFGEGSRLTVL.

In its sample, this clone was seen a few times. The chain has TRBV18 and TRBJ1-6; no firm D call. Trimming stripped 2 bases from V and 7 bases from J, with 9 bases between. CDR3 size: 14 residues. The germline V gene encodes CDR1 KGHSH and CDR2 LQKENI. The CDR3, as DNA: TGTGCCAGCTCACCAGGGCAGACCAATTCACCCCTCCACTTT. Its translation is CASSPGQTNSPLHF.

The V and J genes are TRBV28 and TRBJ1-2, with 7 bases fitting TRBD1. The CDR3 runs 12 residues. The V gene end was trimmed by 6 bases and the J gene end by 4 bases; junction bases not matched to a gene: 2. Germline values: CDR1 MDHEN, CDR2 SYDVKM. CDR3 amino acids: CASRTGFYGYTF. DNA of the CDR3: TGTGCCAGCAGGACAGGGTTCTATGGCTACACCTTC.

The V call is TRBV5-1, the J call TRBJ2-2; D possibly corresponds to TRBD2 (6 bases). CDR3 size: 15 residues. V lost 0 bases, J lost 5 bases, and 11 bases lay in between. Germline CDR1 SGHRS, CDR2 YFSETQ. CDR3 loop: CASSLAFGGTGELFF. The DNA of the CDR3 is TGCGCCAGCAGCTTGGCCTTTGGAGGGACCGGGGAGCTGTTTTTT.